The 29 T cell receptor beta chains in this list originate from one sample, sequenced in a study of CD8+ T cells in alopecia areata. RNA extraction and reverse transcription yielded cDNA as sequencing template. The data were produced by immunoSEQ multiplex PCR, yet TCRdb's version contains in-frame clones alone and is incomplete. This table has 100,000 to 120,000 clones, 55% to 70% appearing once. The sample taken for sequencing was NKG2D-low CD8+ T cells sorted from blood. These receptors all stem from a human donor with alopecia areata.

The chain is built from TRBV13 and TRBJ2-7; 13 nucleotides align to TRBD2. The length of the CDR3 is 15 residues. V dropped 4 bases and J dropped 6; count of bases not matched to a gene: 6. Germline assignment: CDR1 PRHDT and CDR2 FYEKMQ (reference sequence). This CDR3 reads CASSSKLAGGGEQYF. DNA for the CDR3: TGTGCCAGCAGCTCTAAACTAGCGGGAGGGGGCGAGCAGTACTTC.

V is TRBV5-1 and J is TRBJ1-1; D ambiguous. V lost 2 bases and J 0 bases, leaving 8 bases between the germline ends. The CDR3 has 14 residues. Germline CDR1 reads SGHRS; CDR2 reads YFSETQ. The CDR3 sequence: CASSFKIMNTEAFF. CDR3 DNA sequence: TGCGCCAGCAGCTTCAAGATTATGAACACTGAAGCTTTCTTT. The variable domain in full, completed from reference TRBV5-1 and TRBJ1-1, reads KAGVTQTPRYLIKTRGQQVTLSCSPISGHRSVSWYQQTPGQGLQFLFEYFSETQRNKGNFPGRFSGRQFSNSRSEMNVSTLELGDSALYLCASSFKIMNTEAFFGQGTRLTVV.

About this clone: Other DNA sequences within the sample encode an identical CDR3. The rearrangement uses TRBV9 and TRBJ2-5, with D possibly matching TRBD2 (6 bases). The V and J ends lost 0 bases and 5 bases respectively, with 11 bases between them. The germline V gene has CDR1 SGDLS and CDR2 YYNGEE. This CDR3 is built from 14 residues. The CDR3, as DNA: TGTGCCAGCAGCGTAGCGGGAGTGCAGGAGACCCAGTACTTC. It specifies CASSVAGVQETQYF.

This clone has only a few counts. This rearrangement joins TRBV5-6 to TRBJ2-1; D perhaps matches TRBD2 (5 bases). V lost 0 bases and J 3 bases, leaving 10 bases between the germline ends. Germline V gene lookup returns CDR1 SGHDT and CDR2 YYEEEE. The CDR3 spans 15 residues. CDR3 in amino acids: CASSLGPGIYNEQFF. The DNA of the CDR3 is TGTGCCAGCAGCTTGGGTCCGGGAATCTACAATGAGCAGTTCTTC.

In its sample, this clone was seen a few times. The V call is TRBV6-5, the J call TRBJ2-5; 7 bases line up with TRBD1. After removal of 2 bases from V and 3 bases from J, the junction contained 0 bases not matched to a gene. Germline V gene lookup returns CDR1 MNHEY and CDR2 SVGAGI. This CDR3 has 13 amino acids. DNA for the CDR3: TGTGCCAGCAGTTACGGGACAGAAGAGACCCAGTACTTC. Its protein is CASSYGTEETQYF.

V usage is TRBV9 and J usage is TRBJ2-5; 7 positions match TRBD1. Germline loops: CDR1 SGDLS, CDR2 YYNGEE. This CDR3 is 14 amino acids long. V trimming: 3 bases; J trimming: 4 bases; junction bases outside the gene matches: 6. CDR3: CASSAEGGGETQYF. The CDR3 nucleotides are TGTGCCAGCAGCGCCGAAGGGGGCGGAGAGACCCAGTACTTC.

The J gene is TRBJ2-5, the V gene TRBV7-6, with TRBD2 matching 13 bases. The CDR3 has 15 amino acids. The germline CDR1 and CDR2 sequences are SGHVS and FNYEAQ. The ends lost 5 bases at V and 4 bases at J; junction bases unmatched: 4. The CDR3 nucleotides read TGTGCCAGCAGCGCAACTAGCGGGAGGGCAGAGACCCAGTACTTC. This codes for CASSATSGRAETQYF.

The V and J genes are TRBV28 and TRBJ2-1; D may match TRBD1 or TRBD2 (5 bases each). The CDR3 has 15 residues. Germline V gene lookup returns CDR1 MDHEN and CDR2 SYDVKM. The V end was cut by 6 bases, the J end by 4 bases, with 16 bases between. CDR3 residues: CASRPNRDRYNEQFF. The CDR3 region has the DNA TGTGCCAGCAGGCCAAACCGGGACCGATACAATGAGCAGTTCTTC. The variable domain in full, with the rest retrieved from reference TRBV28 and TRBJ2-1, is DVKVTQSSRYLVKRTGEKVFLECVQDMDHENMFWYRQDPGLGLRLIYFSYDVKMKEKGDIPEGYSVSREKKERFSLILESASTNQTSMYLCASRPNRDRYNEQFFGPGTRLTVL.

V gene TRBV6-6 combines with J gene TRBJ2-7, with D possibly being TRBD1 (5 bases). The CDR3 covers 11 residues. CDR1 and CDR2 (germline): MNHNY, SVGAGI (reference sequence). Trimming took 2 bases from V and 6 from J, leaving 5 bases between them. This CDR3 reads CASSYQGEQYF. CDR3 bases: TGTGCCAGCAGTTACCAGGGCGAGCAGTACTTC.

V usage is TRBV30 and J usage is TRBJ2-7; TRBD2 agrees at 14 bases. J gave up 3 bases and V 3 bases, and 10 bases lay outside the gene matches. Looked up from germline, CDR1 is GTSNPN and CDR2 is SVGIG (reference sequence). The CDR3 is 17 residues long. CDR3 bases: TGTGCCTGGAGCCTAACGGGACTAGCGGGAGTTATCTACGAGCAGTACTTC. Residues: CAWSLTGLAGVIYEQYF.

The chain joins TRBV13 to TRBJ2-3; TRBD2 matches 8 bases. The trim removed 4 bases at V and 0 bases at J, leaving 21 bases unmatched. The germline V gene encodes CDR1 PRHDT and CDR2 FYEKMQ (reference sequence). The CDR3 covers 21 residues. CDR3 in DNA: TGTGCCAGCAGCTCCGGGACTAGTTTATTGCCCGATGAGTTGAGCACAGATACGCAGTATTTT. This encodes CASSSGTSLLPDELSTDTQYF.

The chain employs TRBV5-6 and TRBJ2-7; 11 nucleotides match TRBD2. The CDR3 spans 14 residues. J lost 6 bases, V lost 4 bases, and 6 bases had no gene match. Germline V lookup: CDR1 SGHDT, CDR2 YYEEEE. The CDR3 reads CASSAGLAEPEQYF. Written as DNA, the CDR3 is TGTGCCAGCAGCGCGGGACTAGCGGAGCCCGAGCAGTACTTC.

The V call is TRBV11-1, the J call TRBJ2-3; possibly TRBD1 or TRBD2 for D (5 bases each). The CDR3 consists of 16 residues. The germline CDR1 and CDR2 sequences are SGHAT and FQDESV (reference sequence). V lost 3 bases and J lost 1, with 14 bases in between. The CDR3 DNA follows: TGTGCCAGCAGCTTCCTAGGGCGAGGGGGCACAGATACGCAGTATTTT. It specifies CASSFLGRGGTDTQYF.

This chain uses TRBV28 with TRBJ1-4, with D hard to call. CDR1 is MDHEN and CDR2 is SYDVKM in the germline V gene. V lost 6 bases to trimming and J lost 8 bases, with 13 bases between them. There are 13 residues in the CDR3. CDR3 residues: CASRRAGWEKLFF. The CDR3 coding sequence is TGTGCCAGCAGGCGGGCAGGATGGGAAAAACTGTTTTTT.

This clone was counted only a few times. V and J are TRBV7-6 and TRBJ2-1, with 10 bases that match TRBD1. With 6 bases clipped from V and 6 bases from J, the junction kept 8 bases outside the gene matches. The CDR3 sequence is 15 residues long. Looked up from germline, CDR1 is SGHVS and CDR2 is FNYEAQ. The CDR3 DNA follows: TGTGCCAGCAGGGAAGAGACAGGGGGCTTCAATGAGCAGTTCTTC. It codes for CASREETGGFNEQFF.

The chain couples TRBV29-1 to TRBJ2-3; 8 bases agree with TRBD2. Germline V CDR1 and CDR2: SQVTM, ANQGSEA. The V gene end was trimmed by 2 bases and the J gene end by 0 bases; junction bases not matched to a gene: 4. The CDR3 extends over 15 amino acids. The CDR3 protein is CSVELAGGSTDTQYF. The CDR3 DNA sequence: TGCAGCGTTGAACTTGCGGGAGGTAGCACAGATACGCAGTATTTT.

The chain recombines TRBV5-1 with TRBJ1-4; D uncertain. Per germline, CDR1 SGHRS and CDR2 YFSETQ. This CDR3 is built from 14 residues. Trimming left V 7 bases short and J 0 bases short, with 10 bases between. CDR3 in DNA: TGCGCCAGCGCCCCGATCGCAACTAATGAAAAACTGTTTTTT. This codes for CASAPIATNEKLFF.

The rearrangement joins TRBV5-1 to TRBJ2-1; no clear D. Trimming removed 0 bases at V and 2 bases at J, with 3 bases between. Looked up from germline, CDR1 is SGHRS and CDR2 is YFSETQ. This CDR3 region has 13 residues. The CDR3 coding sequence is TGCGCCAGCAGCTTGGGGACCTACAATGAGCAGTTCTTC. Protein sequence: CASSLGTYNEQFF.

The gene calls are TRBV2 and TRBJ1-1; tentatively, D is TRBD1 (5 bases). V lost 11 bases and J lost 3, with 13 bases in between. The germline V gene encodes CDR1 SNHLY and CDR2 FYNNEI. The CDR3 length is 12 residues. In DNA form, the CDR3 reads TGTGCCCTAGGGGAGGGGTACACTGAAGCTTTCTTT. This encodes CALGEGYTEAFF.

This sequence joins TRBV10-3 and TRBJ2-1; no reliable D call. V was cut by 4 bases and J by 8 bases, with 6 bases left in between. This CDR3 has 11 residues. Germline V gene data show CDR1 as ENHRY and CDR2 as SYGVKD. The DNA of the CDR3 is TGTGCCATCAGTGGTGGCTATGAGCAGTTCTTC. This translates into CAISGGYEQFF.

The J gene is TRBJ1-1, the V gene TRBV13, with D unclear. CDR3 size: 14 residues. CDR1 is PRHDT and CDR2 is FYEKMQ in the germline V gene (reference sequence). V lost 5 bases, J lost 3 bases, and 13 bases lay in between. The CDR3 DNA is TGTGCCAGCAGCCGCAGGACGGTGGACACTGAAGCTTTCTTT. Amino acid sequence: CASSRRTVDTEAFF. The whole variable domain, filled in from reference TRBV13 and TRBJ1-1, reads AAGVIQSPRHLIKEKRETATLKCYPIPRHDTVYWYQQGPGQDPQFLISFYEKMQSDKGSIPDRFSAQQFSDYHSELNMSSLELGDSALYFCASSRRTVDTEAFFGQGTRLTVV.

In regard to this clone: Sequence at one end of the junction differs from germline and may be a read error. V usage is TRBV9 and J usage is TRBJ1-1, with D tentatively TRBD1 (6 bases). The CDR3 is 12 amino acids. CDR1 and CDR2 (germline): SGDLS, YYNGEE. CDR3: CASSERGWDTVF. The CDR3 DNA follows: TGTGCCAGCAGCGAACGCGGATGGGACACCGTTTTT. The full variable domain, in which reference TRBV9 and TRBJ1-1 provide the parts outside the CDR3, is DSGVTQTPKHLITATGQRVTLRCSPRSGDLSVYWYQQSLDQGLQFLIQYYNGEERAKGNILERFSAQQFPDLHSELNLSSLELGDSALYFCASSERGWDTVFGQGTRLTVV.

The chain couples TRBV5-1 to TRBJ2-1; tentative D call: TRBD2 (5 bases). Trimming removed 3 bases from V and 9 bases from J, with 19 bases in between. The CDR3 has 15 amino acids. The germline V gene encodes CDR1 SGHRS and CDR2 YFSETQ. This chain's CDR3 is CASSSGIPTWSEQFF. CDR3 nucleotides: TGCGCCAGCAGCTCCGGGATCCCAACTTGGAGTGAGCAGTTCTTC.

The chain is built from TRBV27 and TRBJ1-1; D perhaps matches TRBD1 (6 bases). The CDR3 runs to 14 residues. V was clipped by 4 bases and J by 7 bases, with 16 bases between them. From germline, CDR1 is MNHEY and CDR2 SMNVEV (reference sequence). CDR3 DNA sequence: TGTGCCAGCAGTTATGCAGGGAGGGGGGGTGAAGCTTTCTTT. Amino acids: CASSYAGRGGEAFF.

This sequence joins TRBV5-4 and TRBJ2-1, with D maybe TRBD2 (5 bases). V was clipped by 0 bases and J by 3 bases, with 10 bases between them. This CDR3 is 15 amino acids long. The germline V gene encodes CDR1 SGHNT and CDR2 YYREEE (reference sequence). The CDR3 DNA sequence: TGTGCCAGCAGCTTGGGTGGACTTGACTACAATGAGCAGTTCTTC. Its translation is CASSLGGLDYNEQFF.

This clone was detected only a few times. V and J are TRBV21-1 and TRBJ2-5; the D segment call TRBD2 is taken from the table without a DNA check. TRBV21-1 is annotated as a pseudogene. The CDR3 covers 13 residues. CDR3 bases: TGTGCCAGCAGCACCAACAGCGGAGAGACCCAGTACTTC. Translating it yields CASSTNSGETQYF.

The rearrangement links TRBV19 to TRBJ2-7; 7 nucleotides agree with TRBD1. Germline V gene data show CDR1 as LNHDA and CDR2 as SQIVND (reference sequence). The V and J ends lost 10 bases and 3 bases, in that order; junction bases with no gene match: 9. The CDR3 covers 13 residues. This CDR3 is CATNPRQGYEQYF. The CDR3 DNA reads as TGTGCCACAAACCCACGACAGGGCTACGAGCAGTACTTC.

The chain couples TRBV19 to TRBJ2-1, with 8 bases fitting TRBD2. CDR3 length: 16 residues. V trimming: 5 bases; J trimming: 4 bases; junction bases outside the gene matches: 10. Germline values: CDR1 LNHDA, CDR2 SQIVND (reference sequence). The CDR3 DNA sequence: TGTGCCAGTAGTCCCACAGGCAGCGGGAGTTACAATGAGCAGTTCTTC. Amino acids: CASSPTGSGSYNEQFF.

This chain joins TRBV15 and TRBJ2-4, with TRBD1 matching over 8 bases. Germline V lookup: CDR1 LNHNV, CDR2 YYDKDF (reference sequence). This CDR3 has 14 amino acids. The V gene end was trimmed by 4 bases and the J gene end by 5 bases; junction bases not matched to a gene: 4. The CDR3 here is CATSTRTGQNIQYF. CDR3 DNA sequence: TGTGCCACCAGCACTCGGACAGGGCAAAACATTCAGTACTTC.